The following is a T cell receptor (beta chain) sequence with its context. Its cognate antigen is unknown. With survey level as its setting, the immunoSEQ assay was v3.0. The table came from immunoSEQ multiplex PCR; TCRdb's copy has only in-frame clones and leaves some out. The sample shows tens of thousands of clones, around 79% of them seen only once. Researchers secured at least one pre-ART and at least two post-ART PBMC samples from each donor. The sample is drawn from a study of long-term antiretroviral therapy in people with HIV. Study findings and constraints: Across all time points, the repertoire was dominated by clones that expanded before ART. Diversity increased after ART yet remained lower than in transplant donor controls.

V lost 1 base, J lost 1 base, and 5 bases stayed unmatched. Germline CDR1 MNHEY, CDR2 SMNVEV (reference sequence). The CDR3 runs to 16 residues. The TCR originated in a man aged 18 to 29 with HIV. This chain links TRBV27 with TRBJ2-5, with TRBD2 matching over 8 bases. The sequencing here drew on unsorted PBMCs, taken 1.9 years after starting antiretroviral therapy. As DNA, the CDR3 is TGTGCCAGCAGTTTATATCGGGGGGGCCTCCAAGAGACCCAGTACTTC. Translation: CASSLYRGGLQETQYF.